This T cell receptor (beta chain) was recorded in a study of cytomegalovirus exposure and HLA in healthy donors (dated by TCRdb to between 2016 and 2019). Regarding the study in general: An earlier analysis of approximately 600 of the donors reported approximately 290 Gb of sequence data and some 120 million unique TCR beta sequences from around 200 million T cells. Four or five DR-DQ haplotypes were handled as single units for association and clustering because linkage in the cohort was strong. Across 398 genotyped donors of the cohort, an average of approximately 240,000 unique TCR beta nucleotide sequences per donor were sequenced, and about a sixth of those sequences were non-productive. To predict cytomegalovirus infection status, the study brought together high-throughput TCR immunosequencing, statistical association of individual TCRs with disease status, and machine learning. Using immunosequencing, the study profiled T cell repertoires from about 620 subjects and related those repertoires to cytomegalovirus serostatus. To decide whether each TCR beta V gene segment behaved as functional or pseudogenic, an earlier analysis of some 570 of the donors relied on high-throughput TCR beta sequencing. The study aimed to test whether cataloging public T cell receptors could reveal signatures of past pathogen exposure. All discovery cohort repertoires had been generated on a single sequencing platform. An early release that covered 500 to 800 HLA-typed donors contained approximately 300 gigabases of sequencing data and 70 million to 100 million unique TCR sequences. Donor age, sex, ethnicity and CMV serostatus were collected together with the repertoire data. Among the roughly 410 genotyped donors, around 81% belonged to the genetic ancestry cluster associated with self-reported Caucasian donors. Both class I and class II loci were covered by HLA typing, at four-digit resolution. In the later analysis, no new phenotypic data were used to find candidate immune exposures; instead, reliance was placed on TCR beta sequences and their occurrence across donors. Besides the first cohort of hundreds of subjects, a separate validation cohort made up of about 120 different subjects was used. A later genetic analysis took genome-wide SNP genotypes for 398 of the 666 donors and used that subset as a discovery cohort. Typing coverage differed by locus: A, B, C, DRB1 and DQB1 were typed in roughly 620-630 donors, DQA1 in roughly 500, DPA1 in some 600, and DPB1 in about 450. A later analysis re-examined previously published TCR beta repertoires from just over 650 donors and added high-resolution HLA genotyping to investigate patterns of TCR occurrence.

Libraries were prepared through the immunoSEQ multiplex PCR assay. A mixture of 60 forward primers for TCR Vbeta segments and 13 reverse primers for TCR Jbeta segments was used in the multiplex PCR. The CDR3 region of rearranged TCR beta genes was amplified from genomic DNA by a multiplex PCR assay. The Illumina HiSeq System was used to sequence the amplified TCR beta libraries as 87-base-pair reads. The paper's processing steps were these. In a later analysis, tens of millions of unique TCR beta chains were counted across the approximately 620 repertoires, and roughly 11 million of these chains were shared by at least two donors. Raw reads were error-corrected and collapsed into unique sequences by a nearest-neighbor algorithm in which closely related sequences were merged to remove PCR and sequencing errors. Alignment of CDR3 sequences to IMGT reference sequences was used to assign V, D and J gene segments. For a sequence to be retained, a match of at least six nucleotides was required to both a V gene segment and a J gene segment. Rearrangements were called productive when the CDR3 lacked stop codons and stayed in frame with V and J; all others were non-productive. Following IMGT convention, CDR3 was defined as the stretch from the second conserved V-encoded cysteine up to the conserved J-encoded phenylalanine. In an earlier analysis of just under 600 of the donors, sequences lacking an unambiguous match to a single V gene segment were excluded. An earlier analysis of 587 of the donors classified V segments as functional when productive rearrangements were above 56.7% and as segregating when the standard deviation between donors was above 5%. A statistical classification framework was developed to diagnose cytomegalovirus status using the catalog of TCR beta chain sequences. V and J gene assignment, in a later analysis, came from comparing TCR nucleotide sequences with IMGT/GENE-DB human TR gene sequences. Using the TCRdist pipeline, a later analysis assigned CDR3 sequences along with most-parsimonious VDJ recombination scenarios. In a later analysis, each TCR beta chain was defined by its CDR3 amino acid sequence together with its V-gene family, and reads lacking a unique V-gene family were excluded. As a way to deal with suspected cross-contamination and a sequencing artifact, a later analysis dropped hundreds of nucleotide sequences that were highly shared and had low generation probability. For each public chain, a later analysis derived a clonal expansion index from normalized ranks of inferred template counts within each repertoire. In a later analysis, generation probabilities were computed using a VDJ recombination model fitted to out-of-frame rearrangements, and the results were checked against IGoR. A later analysis scored TCR-TCR, TCR-HLA and TCR-CMV co-occurrence with hypergeometric tests, applying a repertoire-size bias correction to TCR pairs. False discovery rates were estimated in a later analysis by permuting HLA or CMV assignments 20 times. A later analysis grouped co-occurring TCRs with DBSCAN, adding TCRdist sequence similarity when clustering within HLA-allele-positive subsets. For co-occurrence clustering, repertoires with fewer than 30,000 or more than 120,000 public chains were excluded, along with four or five repertoires with anomalous nucleotide sharing. As stored in TCRdb, this immuneACCESS dataset retains in-frame rearrangements with V and J assigned. A fraction of the clones does not appear; measured against another copy, unresolved V genes explain less than half of the discrepancy, and the remainder lacks a known reason. V and J calls and clone size come straight from that table; D and trimming were deduced from the DNA. This sample's table lists 150,000 to 200,000 clones. 0.79% of the sample belongs to the ten largest clones.

With regard to this clone: Its antigen is still unknown.

In total, over 600 healthy bone marrow donors made up the cohort. Cohort members were all nominally healthy when sampled, although unrecorded immune exposures were likely present. The donor was CMV seropositive and belonged to the group of more than 250 seropositive cohort members. Every donor gave a peripheral blood sample, and the peripheral blood mononuclear cells from that sample were used for TCR beta sequencing. Genomic DNA was extracted from the blood cell samples with the Qiagen DNeasy Blood Extraction Kit. What the work shows at the level of the full study, not this receptor alone: The authors suggested that the approach could potentially be generalized to other disease states and immunological phenotypes. The study listed 150 to 200 TCR beta chains as associated with cytomegalovirus. The earlier analysis of some 540 of the donors excluded approximately 15 rarely observed V segments, including chromosome 9 orphons, because counts were too low. Most TCR sequences were observed very rarely across donors, whereas some public TCRs were present in many individuals. A further reported finding was that TCR beta sequences accurately predicted the HLA-A and HLA-B alleles for most subjects in the first cohort. Because HLA typing was unavailable for some donors at each locus, only the typed subset was used in association tests. Correlated functional status among segregating V segments might be attributable to linkage disequilibrium, but an unknown experimental factor could not be ruled out. A few of the identified cytomegalovirus-associated TCR beta chains were confirmed in vitro to be specific for cytomegalovirus antigens. Assigning TCR associations to individual alleles was difficult when HLA alleles, especially DR and DQ, strongly co-occurred. CMV serostatus was the only immune exposure information available for the cohort. A later analysis found that most CMV-associated TCR beta chains appeared HLA-restricted, with HLA associations seemingly driven largely by CMV exposure. A cluster of highly shared sequence variants was judged likely to represent a technical artifact of the sequencing pipeline. The classifier was reported to diagnose cytomegalovirus status with high specificity and sensitivity in both the original and validation cohorts. In an earlier analysis of more than 500 of the donors, most TCR beta V segments appeared in productive rearrangements about 87% or about 30% of the time, broadly matching IMGT annotations. A later genetic analysis reported fewer N-insertions in productive TCRs among donors in an Asian-associated ancestry cluster than the roughly 700-donor mean. A later analysis associated approximately 17,000 TCR beta sequences with specific HLA alleles at a false discovery rate of 0.05. In a later analysis, TCR association rates were found to vary across HLA loci, with the most associated TCRs seen for DRB1 alleles and the fewest for HLA-C alleles. The presence/absence analyses assumed that sequencing depth was roughly uniform across donors, and that assumption may not be true. V-gene and J-gene trimming of TCR beta chains was associated with a missense DCLRE1C variant in a later genetic analysis, and the association was replicated in an independent cohort. In a later analysis, HLA-associated TCR beta chains were found to be more clonally expanded and to have lower generation probabilities than equally common non-associated chains. According to a later analysis, parvovirus B19, influenza, CMV and Epstein-Barr virus appeared linked to several top co-occurrence clusters. In this cohort, only TCR beta chains were sequenced, and detectable features were limited by the absence of alpha or paired-chain data.

The specimen sequenced was PBMCs. The clonotype comes from a woman under 30 in good health and CMV-seropositive.

The sequenced DNA: TGTGCCAGCAGCGACCGACCGACAGGGCCGGCTTTCTTT. This sequence encodes CASSDRPTGPAFF. The receptor chain draws on TRBV9 and TRBJ1-1, with TRBD1 matching 7 junction bases. The CDR3 runs 13 amino acids, cysteine and phenylalanine included. Only CDR3 DNA remains: 39 bases, in frame from the first base. The CDR1 and CDR2 encoded by the germline V gene are SGDLS and YYNGEE. For this chain, trimming is 3 bases at the V end and 11 bases at the J end, and the number of junction bases without a gene match is 10.